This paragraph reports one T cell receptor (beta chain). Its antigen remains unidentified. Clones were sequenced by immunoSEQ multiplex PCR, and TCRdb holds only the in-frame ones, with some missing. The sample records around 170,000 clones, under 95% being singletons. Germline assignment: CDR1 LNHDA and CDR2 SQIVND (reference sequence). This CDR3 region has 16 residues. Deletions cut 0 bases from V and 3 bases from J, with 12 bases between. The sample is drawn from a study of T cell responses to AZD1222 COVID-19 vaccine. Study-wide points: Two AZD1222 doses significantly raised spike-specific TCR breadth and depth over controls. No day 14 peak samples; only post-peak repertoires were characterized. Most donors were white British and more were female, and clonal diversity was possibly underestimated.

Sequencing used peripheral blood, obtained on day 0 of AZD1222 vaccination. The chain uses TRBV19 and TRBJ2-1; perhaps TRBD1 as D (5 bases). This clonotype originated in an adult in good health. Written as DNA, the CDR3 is TGTGCCAGTAGTATAGATGTCGCAGGGTTCTACAATGAGCAGTTCTTC. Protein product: CASSIDVAGFYNEQFF.